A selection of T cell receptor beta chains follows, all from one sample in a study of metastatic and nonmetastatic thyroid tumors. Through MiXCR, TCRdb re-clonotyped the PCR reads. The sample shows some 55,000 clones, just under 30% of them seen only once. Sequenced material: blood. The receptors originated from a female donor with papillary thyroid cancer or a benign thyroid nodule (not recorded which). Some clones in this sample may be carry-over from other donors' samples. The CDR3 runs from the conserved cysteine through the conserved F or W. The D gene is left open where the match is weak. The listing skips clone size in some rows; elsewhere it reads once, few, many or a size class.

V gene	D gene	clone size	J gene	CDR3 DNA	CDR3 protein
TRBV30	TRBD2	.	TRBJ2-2	TGTGCCTCCCCCAGTGAGGCGGGAGGAGCCGGGGAGCTGTTTTTT	CASPSEAGGAGELFF
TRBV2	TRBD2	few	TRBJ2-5	TGTGCCAGCAGTTTCAGCGGGGGCCTGGAGGTCCAGTACTTC	CASSFSGGLEVQYF
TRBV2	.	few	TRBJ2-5	TGTGCCAGCAGTCCTAACAGGGTTTTAATGCAGACCCAGTACTTC	CASSPNRVLMQTQYF
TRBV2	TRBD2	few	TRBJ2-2	TGTGCCAGCAGTGGACAGCGGGATAACACCGGGGAGCTGTTTTTT	CASSGQRDNTGELFF
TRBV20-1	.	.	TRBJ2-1	TGCAGTGCTAGCCCCTCGAGCCGGAATGAGCAGTTCTTC	CSASPSSRNEQFF
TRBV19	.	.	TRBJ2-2	TGTGCCAGTAGTAGACGGGGGCGAGGGAACACCGGGGAGCTGTTTTTT	CASSRRGRGNTGELFF
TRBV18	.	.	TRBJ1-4	TGTGCCAGCTCACCAGGGGGTGGGGGTGAAAAACTGTTTTTT	CASSPGGGGEKLFF
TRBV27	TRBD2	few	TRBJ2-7	TGTGCCAGCAGTACCATGGGGGGAGGGCCTGAGCAGTACTTC	CASSTMGGGPEQYF
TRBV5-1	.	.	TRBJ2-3	TGCGCCAGCAGCCGGGGTGGAGGAGATACGCAGTATTTT	CASSRGGGDTQYF
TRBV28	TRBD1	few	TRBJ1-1	TGTGCCAGCAGTTTAAGGGACAGGGGGGCTTTCTTT	CASSLRDRGAFF
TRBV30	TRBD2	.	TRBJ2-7	TGTGCCTGGAGTCCCGACTGGGCGGGGGACCTCTCCTACGAGCAGTACTTC	CAWSPDWAGDLSYEQYF
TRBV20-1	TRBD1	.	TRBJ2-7	TGCAGTGCTAGAGCGACCGGGACAGAGCGTTTCGAGCAGTACTTC	CSARATGTERFEQYF
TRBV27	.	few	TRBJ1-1	TGTGCCATCAGCTTCAGCAGGTCCACTGAAGCTTGTTTT	CAISFSRSTEACF
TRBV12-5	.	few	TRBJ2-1	TGTGCTAGTGGACGACGACGAATCCAATGGAATGAGCAGTTCTTC	CASGRRRIQWNEQFF
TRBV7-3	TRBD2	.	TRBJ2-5	TGTGCCAGCAGCTTAGCGGGAGGGTACCAAGAGACCCAGTACTTC	CASSLAGGYQETQYF
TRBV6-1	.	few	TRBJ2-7	TGTGCCAGCAGTGTACTACTTTGGGGGGATTCGACGTTC	CASSVLLWGDSTF
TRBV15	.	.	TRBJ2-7	TGTGCCACCAGCACGGGAACATCCTACGAGCAGTACTTC	CATSTGTSYEQYF
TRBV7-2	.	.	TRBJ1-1	TGTGCCAGCAGCTTTAGGACGGGGAACACTGAAGCTTTCTTT	CASSFRTGNTEAFF
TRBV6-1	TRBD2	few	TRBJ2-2	TGTGCCAGCAGGTGGACTAGCGGGGGGGTGAACACCGGGGAGCTGTTTTTT	CASRWTSGGVNTGELFF
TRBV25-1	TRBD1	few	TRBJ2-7	TGTGCCAGCAGACAGGGGATTTCCTTGGAGCAGTACTTC	CASRQGISLEQYF
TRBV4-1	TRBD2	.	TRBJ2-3	TGCGCCAGCAGCCAAGTGGAGGGAGGGAGCACAGATACGCAGTATTTT	CASSQVEGGSTDTQYF
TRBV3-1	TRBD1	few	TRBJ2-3	TGTGCCAGCAGCCTGGGACAGGGGGCAGATACGCAGTATTTT	CASSLGQGADTQYF
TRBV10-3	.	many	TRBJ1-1	TGTGCCAACAGAGGGGACAATTCGAACACTGAAGCTTTCTTT	CANRGDNSNTEAFF